This T cell receptor (beta chain) comes out of a study of T cells in Graves' hyperthyroidism and ophthalmopathy. As for the study in general: Peripheral blood was secured at the point of initial diagnosis, before any treatment.

Authors of the study amplified TCR beta CDR3 regions from RNA transcripts. In the first-round RT-PCR of the TCR CDR3, the HTBI primer set was used. Using its own MiXCR run on the multiplex PCR reads, TCRdb lists one record per CDR3 protein. The profile shows roughly 420,000 distinct CDR3 sequences, around a sixth of them singletons. Those with hyperthyroidism were 18 to 65 years old, newly diagnosed, and ill for under 2 months. Diagnostic decisions used clinical symptoms, serum thyroxine and TRAb, thyroid ultrasound and orbital computed tomography. The CDR3 extends over 20 amino acids. V shed 1 base, J shed 5 bases, and the junction held 17 bases outside the gene matches. CDR1 is MGHRA and CDR2 is YSYEKL in the germline V gene.

Sequenced sample: blood. The rearrangement uses TRBV4-1 and TRBJ2-5; 12 positions match TRBD2. The sequence came from a woman aged 18-30 years with Graves' hyperthyroidism. Here the CDR3 reads CASSQVGRRASGRAQETQYF. For the CDR3, the DNA is TGCGCCAGCAGCCAAGTGGGCCGGCGGGCTAGCGGGAGGGCTCAGGAGACCCAGTACTTC.